These T cell receptor beta chains were read from a single sample in a study of cytomegalovirus exposure and HLA in healthy donors. Method: immunoSEQ multiplex PCR; TCRdb's copy keeps in-frame clones and lacks some. The sample contains 150,000 to 200,000 clones, roughly 80% of which appear only once. What was sequenced was PBMCs. The receptors stem from a man aged 50-59 years in good health and CMV-seropositive. Both conserved end residues are part of each CDR3.

V,J,length,CDR3
TRBV2,TRBJ1-2,15,CASSTQGSANYGYTF
TRBV18,TRBJ2-5,14,CASSPPPGGETQYF
TRBV18,TRBJ1-6,15,CASSPRGQGATPLHF
TRBV4-2,TRBJ1-4,16,CASSQDKGRVKEKLFF
TRBV11-2,TRBJ2-7,13,CASNFLYSYEQYF
TRBV14,TRBJ1-2,15,CASSQSGRRGYGYTF
TRBV27,TRBJ2-2,15,CASSPRASGTGELFF
TRBV10-2,TRBJ1-5,13,CASSGQGGQPQHF
TRBV27,TRBJ1-2,17,CASRSTLRTGGLRGYTF
TRBV18,TRBJ2-7,15,CASSPGGVRSYEQYF